The 13 T cell receptor beta chains presented below share a single source sample, sequenced in a study of blood T cell repertoires in COVID-19. Libraries were prepared by immunoSEQ multiplex PCR; TCRdb keeps only in-frame clonotypes and omits some of them. The data contain 200,000 to 300,000 clones, around 85% of them singletons. Sequencing was carried out using peripheral blood. The receptors here all came from a woman aged 80 or older with acute or convalescent COVID-19.

The J gene is TRBJ2-3, the V gene TRBV5-4, with 13 bases lining up with TRBD2. The CDR3 has 16 residues. The V gene end was trimmed by 4 bases and the J gene end by 1 base; junction bases not matched to a gene: 3. Germline CDR1 SGHNT, CDR2 YYREEE (reference sequence). The CDR3 coding sequence is TGTGCCAGCAGCCTGGGACTAGCGGGGCGCACAGATACGCAGTATTTT. This sequence encodes CASSLGLAGRTDTQYF. The whole variable domain, filled in from reference TRBV5-4 and TRBJ2-3, reads ETGVTQSPTHLIKTRGQQVTLRCSSQSGHNTVSWYQQALGQGPQFIFQYYREEENGRGNFPPRFSGLQFPNYSSELNVNALELDDSALYLCASSLGLAGRTDTQYFGPGTRLTVL.

This clone was detected only a few times. This chain links TRBV19 with TRBJ1-1, with D perhaps matching TRBD1 (6 bases). CDR1 and CDR2 (germline): LNHDA, SQIVND (reference sequence). The V end was cut by 5 bases, the J end by 12 bases, with 16 bases between. The CDR3 loop spans 12 amino acids. The CDR3 region is CASSPPGGHTFF. CDR3 in DNA: TGTGCCAGTAGTCCCCCGGGGGGGCATACTTTCTTT.

A few counts support this clone. The chain has TRBV5-1 and TRBJ1-4; 8 bases map to TRBD1. The CDR3 runs 15 residues. From germline, CDR1 is SGHRS and CDR2 YFSETQ. The trim removed 5 bases at V and 3 bases at J, leaving 6 bases unmatched. CDR3 sequence (DNA): TGCGCCAGCAGGTCCACAGGGGGTTCTAATGAAAAACTGTTTTTT. As protein: CASRSTGGSNEKLFF. The variable domain in full, with the rest retrieved from reference TRBV5-1 and TRBJ1-4, is KAGVTQTPRYLIKTRGQQVTLSCSPISGHRSVSWYQQTPGQGLQFLFEYFSETQRNKGNFPGRFSGRQFSNSRSEMNVSTLELGDSALYLCASRSTGGSNEKLFFGSGTQLSVL.

In nucleotides, the CDR3 is TGTGCCAGCAGCCTCCTCCCGAGACTAGGGGCCCAAGAGACCCAGTACTTC. Translation: CASSLLPRLGAQETQYF. The chain is built from TRBV2 and TRBJ2-5; a possible D gene is TRBD2 (6 bases). The CDR3 is made up of 17 amino acids. The germline gives CDR1 SNHLY, CDR2 FYNNEI. The V and J ends lost 6 bases and 1 base respectively, with 21 bases between them.

This clone occurred a few times. The chain employs TRBV28 and TRBJ1-2; D is perhaps TRBD1 (6 bases). From germline, CDR1 is MDHEN and CDR2 SYDVKM. The CDR3 has 14 residues. V was pared by 6 bases and J by 6 bases, with 17 bases between. The CDR3 spells CASSPAGGGHGYTF. The CDR3, as DNA: TGTGCCAGCAGCCCCGCGGGCGGGGGGCATGGCTACACCTTC.

The chain uses TRBV2 and TRBJ1-6; no clear D gene. The germline V gene encodes CDR1 SNHLY and CDR2 FYNNEI. The CDR3 length is 11 residues. Trimming took off 8 bases at V and 8 bases at J, with 7 bases between the two ends. The CDR3 is CASAGDSPLHF. In DNA form, the CDR3 reads TGTGCCAGCGCGGGAGATTCACCCCTCCACTTT.

The chain couples TRBV6-4 to TRBJ1-6; 8 nucleotides align to TRBD1. Looked up from germline, CDR1 is MRHNA and CDR2 is SNTAGT. V shed 4 bases, J shed 7 bases, and the junction held 0 bases outside the gene matches. The CDR3 has 13 residues. The CDR3 sequence: CASSAGGNSPLHF. The CDR3, as DNA: TGTGCCAGCAGTGCAGGGGGCAATTCACCCCTCCACTTT.

The chain combines TRBV2 with TRBJ1-5, with a tentative D call TRBD1 (6 bases). The CDR3 runs 15 residues. V lost 5 bases and J lost 0, with 11 bases in between. Germline V gene data show CDR1 as SNHLY and CDR2 as FYNNEI. The CDR3 DNA reads TGTGCCAGCAGTTCCACAGGGATTAGCAATCAGCCCCAGCATTTT. Its translation: CASSSTGISNQPQHF. The full variable domain, its missing parts supplied by reference TRBV2 and TRBJ1-5, is EPEVTQTPSHQVTQMGQEVILRCVPISNHLYFYWYRQILGQKVEFLVSFYNNEISEKSEIFDDQFSVERPDGSNFTLKIRSTKLEDSAMYFCASSSTGISNQPQHFGDGTRLSIL.

V usage is TRBV2 and J usage is TRBJ2-2; D possibly corresponds to TRBD1 (5 bases). V dropped 6 bases and J dropped 10 bases, with 12 bases sitting between them. Germline V CDR1 and CDR2: SNHLY, FYNNEI. This CDR3 comprises 12 residues. The CDR3 bases are TGTGCCAGCAGGGAGACAGCCCTGGAGCTGTTTTTT. This encodes CASRETALELFF.

The sample holds a few counts of this clone. V is TRBV30 and J is TRBJ1-4; D unresolved. CDR3 length equals 12 residues. CDR1 is GTSNPN, CDR2 SVGIG, per germline (reference sequence). Trimming removed 2 bases from V and 8 bases from J, with 9 bases in between. The CDR3 region is CAWSPTGEKLFF. The CDR3 DNA reads TGTGCCTGGAGTCCTACCGGGGAAAAACTGTTTTTT.

This chain links TRBV5-1 with TRBJ1-1; D call uncertain. The CDR3 consists of 13 residues. Germline CDR1 SGHRS, CDR2 YFSETQ. The ends were cut back, 10 bases at V and 1 base at J, with 14 bases in the middle. The CDR3: CASNPGWNTEAFF. In DNA form, the CDR3 reads TGCGCCTCCAACCCCGGGTGGAACACTGAAGCTTTCTTT.

The chain carries TRBV7-6 and TRBJ1-5, with D perhaps matching TRBD1 (5 bases). Trimming took 5 bases from V and 0 from J, leaving 11 bases between them. Germline V CDR1 and CDR2: SGHVS, FNYEAQ. The CDR3 runs 15 residues. As DNA, the CDR3 is TGTGCCAGCAGCCAGGGTGGCCATAGCAATCAGCCCCAGCATTTT. Its translation: CASSQGGHSNQPQHF.

This clone has a handful of counts. The rearrangement joins TRBV5-1 to TRBJ1-1; weak D call: TRBD1 (5 bases). Between the trimmed V and J ends, which lost 0 bases and 1 base, there was a span of 16 bases. Germline CDR1 SGHRS, CDR2 YFSETQ. There are 17 residues in the CDR3. CDR3 sequence (DNA): TGCGCCAGCAGCTTGGACTCAAAGGGGCAGAGGAACACTGAAGCTTTCTTT. Protein product: CASSLDSKGQRNTEAFF.